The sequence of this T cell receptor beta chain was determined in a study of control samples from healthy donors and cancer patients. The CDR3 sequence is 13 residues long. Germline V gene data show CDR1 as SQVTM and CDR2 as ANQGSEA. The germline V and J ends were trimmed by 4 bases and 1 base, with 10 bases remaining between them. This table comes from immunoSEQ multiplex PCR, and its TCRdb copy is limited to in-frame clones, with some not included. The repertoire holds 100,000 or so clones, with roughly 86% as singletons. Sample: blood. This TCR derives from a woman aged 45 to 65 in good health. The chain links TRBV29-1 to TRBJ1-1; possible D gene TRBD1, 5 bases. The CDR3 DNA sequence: TGCAGCGTTGTGAAGACAGAGAACACTGAAGCTTTCTTT. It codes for CSVVKTENTEAFF.